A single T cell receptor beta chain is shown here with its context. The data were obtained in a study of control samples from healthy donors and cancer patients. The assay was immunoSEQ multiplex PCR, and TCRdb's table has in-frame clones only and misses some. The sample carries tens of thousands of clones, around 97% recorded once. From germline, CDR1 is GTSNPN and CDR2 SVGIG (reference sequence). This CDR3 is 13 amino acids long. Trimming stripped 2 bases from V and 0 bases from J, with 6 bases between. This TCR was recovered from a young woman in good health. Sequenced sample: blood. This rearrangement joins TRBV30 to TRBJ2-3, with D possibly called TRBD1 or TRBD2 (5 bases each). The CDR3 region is CAWSWGSTDTQYF. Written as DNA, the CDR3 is TGTGCCTGGAGTTGGGGGAGCACAGATACGCAGTATTTT.